The 24 T cell receptor beta chains listed next were all sequenced from one sample in a study of tumor-infiltrating lymphocytes in localized non-small cell lung cancer. This table comes from immunoSEQ multiplex PCR, and its TCRdb copy is limited to in-frame clones, with some not included. This sample has some 10,000 clones, with approximately 84% found just once. Sequences were obtained from uninvolved lung tissue not adjacent to the tumor. The source of these receptors is a human donor with non-small cell lung cancer.

J is TRBJ1-1 and V is TRBV14; D remains unclear. V lost 0 bases, J lost 0 bases, and 11 bases lay in between. CDR3 size: 16 residues. Germline lookup yields CDR1 SGHDN and CDR2 FVKESK. For the CDR3, the DNA is TGTGCCAGCAGCCAAGATGCGGGCACCATGAACACTGAAGCTTTCTTT. Its translation is CASSQDAGTMNTEAFF.

The chain is built from TRBV6-5 and TRBJ1-2; D is uncertain. The V gene lost 2 bases and the J gene lost 5 bases, with 12 bases spanning the gap. The CDR3 contains 14 residues. CDR1 is MNHEY, CDR2 SVGAGI, per germline. The CDR3 DNA is TGTGCCAGCAGTTACCGGGAGGGAGGTTATGGCTACACCTTC. This translates into CASSYREGGYGYTF.

The chain recombines TRBV18 with TRBJ1-5, with 9 nucleotides matching TRBD1. Germline CDR1 and CDR2: KGHSH and LQKENI. CDR3 length: 15 residues. J lost 4 bases, V lost 6 bases, and 7 bases had no gene match. The CDR3 here is CASSQGQGFNQPQHF. The DNA for the CDR3 is TGTGCCAGCTCTCAGGGACAGGGTTTTAATCAGCCCCAGCATTTT.

The chain is built from TRBV5-1 and TRBJ1-6, with TRBD1 matching 10 bases. The CDR3 sequence is 15 residues long. Unmatched junction bases numbered 3, after V lost 4 bases and J lost 5 bases. The germline gives CDR1 SGHRS, CDR2 YFSETQ. The CDR3: CASSTGQGDNSPLHF. CDR3 DNA sequence: TGCGCCAGCAGCACTGGACAGGGGGATAATTCACCCCTCCACTTT. Full variable domain (outside the CDR3, taken from reference TRBV5-1 and TRBJ1-6): KAGVTQTPRYLIKTRGQQVTLSCSPISGHRSVSWYQQTPGQGLQFLFEYFSETQRNKGNFPGRFSGRQFSNSRSEMNVSTLELGDSALYLCASSTGQGDNSPLHFGNGTRLTVT.

The chain joins TRBV6-5 to TRBJ1-6; D is unresolved. Trimming pared 4 bases from V and 9 bases from J, leaving 7 bases between. Germline values: CDR1 MNHEY, CDR2 SVGAGI. The CDR3 consists of 12 residues. CDR3 in DNA: TGTGCCAGCAGTTTCCGGTTTTCACCCCTCCACTTT. This gives the protein CASSFRFSPLHF.

This clone was seen just once. The rearrangement joins TRBV5-8 to TRBJ1-4, with 9 bases lining up with TRBD1. The CDR3 runs to 12 residues. Germline V gene sequence: CDR1 SGHTS, CDR2 YDEGEE. Trimming at V came to 2 bases and at J to 13 bases, leaving 3 bases not matched to a gene. The CDR3 spells CASSFPGQGLFF. The CDR3 DNA sequence: TGTGCCAGCAGCTTCCCGGGACAGGGACTGTTTTTT.

This chain joins TRBV7-2 and TRBJ1-1; D gene uncertain. CDR1 and CDR2 from the germline V gene are SGHTA and FQGNSA. Trimming removed 3 bases at V and 3 bases at J, with 17 bases between. The CDR3 runs 16 residues. The CDR3 is CASSFTTGRPDTEAFF. CDR3 coding DNA: TGTGCCAGCAGCTTTACAACGGGCAGGCCTGACACTGAAGCTTTCTTT.

This rearrangement joins TRBV6-6 to TRBJ1-4; D is undetermined. Trimming pared 2 bases from V and 4 bases from J, leaving 14 bases between. This CDR3 is built from 16 residues. Germline V gives CDR1 MNHNY, CDR2 SVGAGI (reference sequence). The CDR3 reads CASSYHDRRLNEKLFF. In nucleotides, the CDR3 is TGTGCCAGCAGTTACCATGATCGGCGTCTTAATGAAAAACTGTTTTTT.

The chain is built from TRBV5-1 and TRBJ2-3; D is unresolved. This CDR3 contains 11 residues. The germline V gene encodes CDR1 SGHRS and CDR2 YFSETQ. The V gene lost 6 bases and the J gene lost 2 bases, with 4 bases spanning the gap. The CDR3 DNA follows: TGCGCCAGCACCAACACAGATACGCAGTATTTT. It codes for CASTNTDTQYF. Filled out from reference TRBV5-1 and TRBJ2-3, the complete variable domain reads KAGVTQTPRYLIKTRGQQVTLSCSPISGHRSVSWYQQTPGQGLQFLFEYFSETQRNKGNFPGRFSGRQFSNSRSEMNVSTLELGDSALYLCASTNTDTQYFGPGTRLTVL.

The count of this clone is one. The chain couples TRBV2 to TRBJ2-1; D gene unclear. This CDR3 is 14 amino acids long. CDR1 and CDR2 from the germline V gene are SNHLY and FYNNEI. V dropped 9 bases and J dropped 2 bases, with 14 bases sitting between them. DNA for the CDR3: TGTGCCAGTATTCGACAAGGAACCTACAATGAGCAGTTCTTC. Its translation is CASIRQGTYNEQFF.

The V call is TRBV5-1, the J call TRBJ2-5; possibly TRBD1 or TRBD2 for D (5 bases each). Trimming shortened V by 0 bases and J by 6 bases, and 12 bases separated the two germline ends. The CDR3 loop spans 14 amino acids. Germline V gives CDR1 SGHRS, CDR2 YFSETQ. The chain's CDR3 is CASSLVAGTKTQYF. CDR3 DNA sequence: TGCGCCAGCAGCTTGGTGGCAGGGACGAAGACCCAGTACTTC.

The chain employs TRBV2 and TRBJ2-2, with D possibly matching TRBD1 (5 bases). V was trimmed by 2 bases and J by 2 bases, leaving 9 bases between them. Per the germline V gene, CDR1 is SNHLY and CDR2 is FYNNEI. The CDR3 extends over 15 amino acids. The CDR3 region is CASSERQGNTGELFF. CDR3 in DNA: TGTGCCAGCAGTGAAAGGCAGGGCAACACCGGGGAGCTGTTTTTT. Complete variable domain (other parts from reference TRBV2 and TRBJ2-2): EPEVTQTPSHQVTQMGQEVILRCVPISNHLYFYWYRQILGQKVEFLVSFYNNEISEKSEIFDDQFSVERPDGSNFTLKIRSTKLEDSAMYFCASSERQGNTGELFFGEGSRLTVL.

The chain uses TRBV4-1 and TRBJ1-2; 7 bases match TRBD1. J gave up 6 bases and V 4 bases, and 20 bases lay outside the gene matches. Germline CDR1 reads MGHRA; CDR2 reads YSYEKL. CDR3 length: 18 residues. CDR3 nucleotide sequence: TGCGCCAGCAGCCGAAGATTGGAGGGGGCAACGACACCTCATGGCTACACCTTC. Translation: CASSRRLEGATTPHGYTF.

V gene TRBV6-1 combines with J gene TRBJ2-7; TRBD1 matches at 7 bases. With 4 bases clipped from V and 7 bases from J, the junction kept 7 bases outside the gene matches. This CDR3 is built from 13 residues. Looked up from germline, CDR1 is MNHNS and CDR2 is SASEGT. This CDR3 reads CASSGQGRTEQYF. In DNA form, the CDR3 reads TGTGCCAGCAGTGGACAGGGAAGGACGGAGCAGTACTTC.

The V call is TRBV6-4, the J call TRBJ2-3; the match to TRBD2 covers 12 bases. This CDR3 comprises 16 residues. After removal of 6 bases from V and 4 bases from J, the junction contained 8 bases not matched to a gene. CDR1 is MRHNA, CDR2 SNTAGT, per germline. CDR3 sequence reads: CASSPTSGGPSDTQYF. The CDR3 DNA is TGTGCCAGCAGCCCCACTAGCGGGGGGCCCTCAGATACGCAGTATTTT.

The chain couples TRBV10-1 to TRBJ2-7, with 9 bases fitting TRBD2. V shed 7 bases and J 6 bases; nucleotides not matched to a gene: 13. The length of the CDR3 is 15 residues. The germline V gene encodes CDR1 WNHNN and CDR2 SYGVQD (reference sequence). CDR3 region: CASTPGSGRCPEQYF. CDR3 nucleotides: TGCGCCAGCACCCCAGGGAGCGGGAGGTGTCCCGAGCAGTACTTC.

This chain links TRBV27 with TRBJ2-3; D ambiguous. The CDR3 is 15 residues long. The V and J ends lost 2 bases and 5 bases respectively, with 14 bases between them. CDR1 is MNHEY and CDR2 is SMNVEV in the germline V gene (reference sequence). The CDR3 bases are TGTGCCAGCAGTTTACGCCCCGGACGGGTAGATACGCAGTATTTT. This codes for CASSLRPGRVDTQYF.

The DNA of the CDR3 is TGTGCCAGCAGCTCTCTTTCTTCAGGGATCTCGAGGGATGGCTACACCTTC. Protein: CASSSLSSGISRDGYTF. This chain uses TRBV11-2 with TRBJ1-2; D perhaps matches TRBD1 (5 bases). CDR3 size: 17 residues. Germline CDR1 is SGHAT and CDR2 is FQNNGV. V shed 4 bases and J shed 6 bases, with 24 bases lying between them.

V gene TRBV4-2 combines with J gene TRBJ2-3, with 14 bases lining up with TRBD2. CDR3 length equals 17 residues. Trimming took 4 bases from V and 0 from J; bases not matched to a gene: 3. In germline, CDR1 is LGHNA, CDR2 YNFKEQ. CDR3: CASSRGTSGSSTDTQYF. The DNA for the CDR3 is TGTGCCAGCAGCCGCGGGACTAGCGGGAGTAGCACAGATACGCAGTATTTT.

This sequence joins TRBV7-6 and TRBJ2-3; D gene uncertain. Trimming pared 5 bases from V and 0 bases from J, leaving 9 bases between. Germline V gene data show CDR1 as SGHVS and CDR2 as FNYEAQ. There are 14 residues in the CDR3. This CDR3 is CASSPMVSTDTQYF. The DNA of the CDR3 is TGTGCCAGCAGCCCAATGGTGAGCACAGATACGCAGTATTTT.

This clone was seen just once. The V and J genes are TRBV29-1 and TRBJ1-1; perhaps TRBD1 as D (5 bases). The CDR3 loop spans 15 amino acids. The ends were cut back, 2 bases at V and 7 bases at J, with 20 bases in the middle. Germline V gene lookup returns CDR1 SQVTM and CDR2 ANQGSEA. The CDR3 is CSVEKVFGAGGEAFF. The CDR3 region has the DNA TGCAGCGTTGAAAAAGTATTTGGGGCCGGGGGTGAAGCTTTCTTT.

This chain joins TRBV28 and TRBJ2-5, with no clear D. V lost 3 bases and J lost 5, with 4 bases in between. Germline lookup yields CDR1 MDHEN and CDR2 SYDVKM. The CDR3 is 11 amino acids. The DNA for the CDR3 is TGTGCCAGCAGTTTGGGTGAGACCCAGTACTTC. Translated: CASSLGETQYF.

The J gene is TRBJ2-7, the V gene TRBV20-1; D remains ambiguous. The germline V gene has CDR1 DFQATT and CDR2 SNEGSKA (reference sequence). CDR3 length equals 11 residues. V was pared by 3 bases and J by 3 bases, with 6 bases between. As DNA, the CDR3 is TGCAGTGCTAGCCTGGGCTACGAGCAGTACTTC. It translates to CSASLGYEQYF.

The V and J genes are TRBV5-4 and TRBJ2-5, with D hard to call. Germline loops: CDR1 SGHNT, CDR2 YYREEE (reference sequence). V was shortened by 0 bases and J by 1 base, with 4 bases between the two germline ends. CDR3 size: 13 residues. The CDR3 sequence: CASSLGPQETQYF. CDR3 DNA: TGTGCCAGCAGCTTGGGGCCCCAAGAGACCCAGTACTTC. The full variable domain, with the rest looked up from reference TRBV5-4 and TRBJ2-5, is ETGVTQSPTHLIKTRGQQVTLRCSSQSGHNTVSWYQQALGQGPQFIFQYYREEENGRGNFPPRFSGLQFPNYSSELNVNALELDDSALYLCASSLGPQETQYFGPGTRLLVL.